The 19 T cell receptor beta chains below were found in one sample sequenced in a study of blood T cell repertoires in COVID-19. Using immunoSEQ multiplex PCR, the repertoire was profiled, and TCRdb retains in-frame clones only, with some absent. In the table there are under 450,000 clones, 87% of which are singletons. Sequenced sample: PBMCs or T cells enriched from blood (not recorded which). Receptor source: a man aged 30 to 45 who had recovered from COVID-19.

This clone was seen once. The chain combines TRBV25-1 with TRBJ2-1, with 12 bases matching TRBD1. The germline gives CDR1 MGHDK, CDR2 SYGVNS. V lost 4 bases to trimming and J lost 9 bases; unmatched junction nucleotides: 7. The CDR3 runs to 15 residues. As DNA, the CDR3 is TGTGCCAGCAGTGTAGTAGGGACAGGGGGCGCTGAGCAGTTCTTC. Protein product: CASSVVGTGGAEQFF.

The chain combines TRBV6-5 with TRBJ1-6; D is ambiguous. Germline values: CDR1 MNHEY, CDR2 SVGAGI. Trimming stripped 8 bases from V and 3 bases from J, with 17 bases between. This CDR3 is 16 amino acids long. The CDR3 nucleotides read TGTGCCAGCGGTTCGGCTGGAGGGCACTATAATTCACCCCTCCACTTT. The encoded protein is CASGSAGGHYNSPLHF.

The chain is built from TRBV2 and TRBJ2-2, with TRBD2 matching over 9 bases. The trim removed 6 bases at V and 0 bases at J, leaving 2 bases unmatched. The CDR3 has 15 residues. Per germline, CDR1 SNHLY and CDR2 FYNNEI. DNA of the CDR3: TGTGCCAGCAGGGGACTAGCTTCGAACACCGGGGAGCTGTTTTTT. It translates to CASRGLASNTGELFF.

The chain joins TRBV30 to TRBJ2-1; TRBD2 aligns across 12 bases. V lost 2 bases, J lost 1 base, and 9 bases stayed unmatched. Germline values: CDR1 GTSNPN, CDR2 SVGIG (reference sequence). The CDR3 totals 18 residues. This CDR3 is CAWSLHLTSGGSYNEQFF. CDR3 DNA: TGTGCCTGGAGTCTCCACTTGACTAGCGGGGGATCCTACAATGAGCAGTTCTTC.

CDR3 sequence: CASSLGDRDRFHF. The CDR3 nucleotides are TGTGCCAGCAGCTTAGGAGATCGGGACAGATTCCACTTT. The genes are TRBV11-2 and TRBJ1-6; TRBD1 aligns across 7 bases. This CDR3 comprises 13 residues. Germline V gene data show CDR1 as SGHAT and CDR2 as FQNNGV. Trimming removed 1 base from V and 17 bases from J; junction bases left unmatched: 8.

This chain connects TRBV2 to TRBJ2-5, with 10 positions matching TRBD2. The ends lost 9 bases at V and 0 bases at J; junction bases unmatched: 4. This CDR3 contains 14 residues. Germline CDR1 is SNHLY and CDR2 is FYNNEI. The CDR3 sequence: CASTSGIDQETQYF. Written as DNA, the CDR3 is TGTGCCAGTACTAGCGGGATAGACCAAGAGACCCAGTACTTC.

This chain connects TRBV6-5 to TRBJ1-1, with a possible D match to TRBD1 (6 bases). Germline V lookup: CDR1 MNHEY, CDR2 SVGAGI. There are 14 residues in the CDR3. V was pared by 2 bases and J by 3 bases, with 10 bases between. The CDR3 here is CASSYAAGDTEAFF. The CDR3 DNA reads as TGTGCCAGCAGTTACGCGGCAGGGGACACTGAAGCTTTCTTT.

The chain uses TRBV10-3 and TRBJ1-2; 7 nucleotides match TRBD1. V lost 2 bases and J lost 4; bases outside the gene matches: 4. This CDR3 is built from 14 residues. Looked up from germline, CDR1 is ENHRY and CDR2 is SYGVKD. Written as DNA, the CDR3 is TGTGCCATCAGTGAGAGGACAGGCTTCTATGGCTACACCTTC. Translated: CAISERTGFYGYTF.

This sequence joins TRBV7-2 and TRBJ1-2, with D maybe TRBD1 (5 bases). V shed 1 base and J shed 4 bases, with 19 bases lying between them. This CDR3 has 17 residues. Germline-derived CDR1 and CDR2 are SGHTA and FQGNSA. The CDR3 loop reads CASSLEVFAGNLYGYTF. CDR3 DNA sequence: TGTGCCAGCAGCTTAGAGGTTTTCGCAGGGAACCTCTATGGCTACACCTTC.

The CDR3 sequence: CASSLYRGLSHEQYF. CDR3 nucleotides: TGTGCCAGCAGCTTATACAGGGGGCTTTCCCACGAGCAGTACTTC. The chain carries TRBV7-2 and TRBJ2-7, with TRBD1 matching over 9 bases. The germline V gene has CDR1 SGHTA and CDR2 FQGNSA. The CDR3 is made up of 15 amino acids. With 2 bases clipped from V and 5 bases from J, the junction kept 7 bases outside the gene matches.

CDR3 loop: CASSGLDRHDEKLFF. DNA for the CDR3: TGTGCCAGCAGCGGGTTGGACAGACATGATGAAAAACTGTTTTTT. The V and J genes are TRBV7-8 and TRBJ1-4; maybe TRBD1 (6 bases). Trimming stripped 5 bases from V and 6 bases from J, with 16 bases between. CDR3 length equals 15 residues. Germline CDR1 is SGHVS and CDR2 is FQNEAQ. Combining the CDR3 with reference TRBV7-8 and TRBJ1-4 gives the whole variable domain GAGVSQSPRYKVAKRGQDVALRCDPISGHVSLFWYQQALGQGPEFLTYFQNEAQLDKSGLPSDRFFAERPEGSVSTLKIQRTQQEDSAVYLCASSGLDRHDEKLFFGSGTQLSVL.

The CDR3 loop is CAISFRTGGQETQYF. The CDR3 DNA is TGTGCCATCAGTTTTCGGACAGGGGGCCAAGAGACCCAGTACTTC. This sequence joins TRBV10-3 and TRBJ2-5, with TRBD1 identical over 10 bases. After removal of 5 bases from V and 1 base from J, the junction contained 4 bases not matched to a gene. Germline CDR1 reads ENHRY; CDR2 reads SYGVKD. This CDR3 is built from 15 residues.

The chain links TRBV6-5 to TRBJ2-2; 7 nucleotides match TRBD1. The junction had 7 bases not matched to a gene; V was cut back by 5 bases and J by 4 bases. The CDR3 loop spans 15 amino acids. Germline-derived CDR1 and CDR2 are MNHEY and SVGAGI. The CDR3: CASSNRQGFTGELFF. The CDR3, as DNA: TGTGCCAGCAGTAACCGACAGGGATTCACCGGGGAGCTGTTTTTT.

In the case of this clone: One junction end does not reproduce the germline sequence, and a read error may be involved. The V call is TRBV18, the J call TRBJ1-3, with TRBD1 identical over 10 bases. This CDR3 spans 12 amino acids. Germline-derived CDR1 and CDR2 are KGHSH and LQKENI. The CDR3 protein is CASSPGQGMPLF. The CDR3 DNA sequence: TGTGCCAGCTCACCGGGACAGGGGATGCCGTTGTTT.

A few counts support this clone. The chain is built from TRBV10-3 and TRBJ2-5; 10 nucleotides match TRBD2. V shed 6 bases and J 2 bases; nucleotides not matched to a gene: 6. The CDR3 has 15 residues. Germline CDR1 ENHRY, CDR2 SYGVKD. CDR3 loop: CAIRDSGGPQETQYF. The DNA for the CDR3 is TGTGCCATCAGAGATAGCGGGGGGCCTCAAGAGACCCAGTACTTC.

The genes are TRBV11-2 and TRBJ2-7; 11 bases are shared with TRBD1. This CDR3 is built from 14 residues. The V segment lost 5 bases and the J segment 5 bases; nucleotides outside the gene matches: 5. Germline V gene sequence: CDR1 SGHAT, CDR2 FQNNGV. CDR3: CASSPRTGGHEQYF. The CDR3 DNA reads TGTGCCAGCAGCCCCCGGACAGGGGGCCACGAGCAGTACTTC.

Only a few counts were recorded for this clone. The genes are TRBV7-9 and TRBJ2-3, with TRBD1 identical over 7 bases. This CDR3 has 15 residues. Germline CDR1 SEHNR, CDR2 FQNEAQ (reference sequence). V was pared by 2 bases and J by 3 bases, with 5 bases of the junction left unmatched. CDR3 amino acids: CASSLRQGDTDTQYF. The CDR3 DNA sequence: TGTGCCAGCAGCTTAAGACAGGGTGATACAGATACGCAGTATTTT.

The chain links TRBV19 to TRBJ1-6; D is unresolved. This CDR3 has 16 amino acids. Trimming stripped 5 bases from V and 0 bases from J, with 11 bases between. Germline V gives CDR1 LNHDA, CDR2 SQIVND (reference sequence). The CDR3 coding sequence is TGTGCCAGTAGTCCCGAGAGGAGCTCCTATAATTCACCCCTCCACTTT. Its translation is CASSPERSSYNSPLHF.

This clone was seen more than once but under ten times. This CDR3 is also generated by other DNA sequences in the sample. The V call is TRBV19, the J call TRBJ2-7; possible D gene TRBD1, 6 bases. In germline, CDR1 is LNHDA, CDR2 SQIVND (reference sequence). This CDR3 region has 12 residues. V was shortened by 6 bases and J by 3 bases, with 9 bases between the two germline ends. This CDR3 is CASSTGSYEQYF. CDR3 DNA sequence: TGTGCCAGTAGCACAGGGAGCTACGAGCAGTACTTC.